This T cell receptor beta chain was documented in a study of PD-1 blockade in classical Hodgkin lymphoma. Overall study findings and caveats: Complete responders' diversity at baseline resembled that of newly diagnosed patients. The study reported lower baseline TCR diversity in newly diagnosed patients than in healthy donors. Although disease activity or prior therapy may be involved, causes of the repertoire differences remain undefined.

Time point meaning: cycle 4 day 1 (C4D1), after 5 to 7 weeks of nivolumab. Each patient's relapse followed autologous stem cell transplantation, and brentuximab vedotin exposure varied. Best responses were complete response, partial response or progressive disease. Only one count was recorded for this clone. What it binds is unknown. The germline V gene has CDR1 MNHNS and CDR2 SASEGT. The CDR3 length is 14 residues. V shed 10 bases and J shed 0 bases, with 15 bases lying between them. Measured with immunoSEQ multiplex PCR; TCRdb has only the in-frame clones, and not every one. Of around 60,000 clones in the sample, roughly 85% were seen once.

This clonotype was sampled from a human donor with classical Hodgkin lymphoma. Specimen: peripheral blood mononuclear cells (PBMCs), collected before the fourth cycle of nivolumab. The chain couples TRBV6-1 to TRBJ2-5; the D gene is possibly TRBD1 (6 bases). CDR3: CATQPDSYQETQYF. Written as DNA, the CDR3 is TGTGCCACCCAACCGGACAGCTACCAAGAGACCCAGTACTTC.